This T cell receptor (beta chain) derives from a study of tumor-infiltrating lymphocytes in primary liver carcinoma. Study-level findings and limits: Blood fell significantly below tumors in its top-250-clone fraction (p = 0.039).

Alongside blood RNA obtained from unsorted whole blood, germline DNA was also extracted. This clonotype was counted ten times or more. What it binds is not known. Making TCR beta cDNA involved 400 to 600 ng total RNA and a constant-region primer. Slightly modified ARM-PCR, run as three nested multiplex PCR rounds, produced the TCR beta libraries. MiXCR, run by TCRdb on the multiplex PCR reads, gives a single entry per CDR3 protein. Among approximately 330,000 distinct CDR3 sequences, about 65% were seen once, and the ten largest hold 5% to 6.5%. The sample was peripheral blood. The receptor was isolated from a man aged 35 to 55 with primary liver carcinoma and hepatitis B virus infection.

The CDR3 DNA reads as TGTGCCAGCAGTAGCACTAGCGGGAGAGAGACCCAGTACTTC. Its translation is CASSSTSGRETQYF. The chain has TRBV6-5 and TRBJ2-5, with 11 bases fitting TRBD2. V lost 5 bases and J lost 4; bases outside the gene matches: 3. In germline, CDR1 is MNHEY, CDR2 SVGAGI. The length of the CDR3 is 14 residues.